This T cell receptor beta chain was identified during a study of identical twins. Each donor was a healthy Caucasian. Worth noting for this clonotype: The antigen is unknown.

The CDR3 spans 13 residues. CDR1 and CDR2 (germline): SGDLS, YYNGEE. V gave up 8 bases and J gave up 2 bases; unmatched junction bases: 5. Study outcomes and limitations: Analyses of zero insertions could be partly confounded by invariant MAIT and iNKT cells. It was out-of-frame TCR alpha sharing in monozygotic twins that models underestimated.

TCRdb re-derived calls from the 5' RACE reads in MiXCR, one entry per CDR3 protein. Counted here are 300,000 to 400,000 distinct CDR3 sequences, about 10% occurring once; the ten biggest clones make up under 10%. The sequencing input was naive T cells sorted from blood. The clonotype comes from a woman between 45 and 65 years old in good health. This rearrangement joins TRBV9 to TRBJ2-5, with 8 bases identical to TRBD2. This CDR3 is CASQLADQETQYF. CDR3 in DNA: TGTGCCAGTCAACTAGCGGATCAAGAGACCCAGTACTTC.